These 30 T cell receptor beta chains share one sample of origin, sequenced in a study of T cell responses to AZD1222 COVID-19 vaccine. Clones were read by immunoSEQ multiplex PCR, and TCRdb kept only the in-frame ones, dropping some. The table has 120,000 to 150,000 clones, more than 75% seen once. The sample here was peripheral blood, taken 28 days after the second AZD1222 dose. All receptors derive from an adult who received the AZD1222 COVID-19 vaccine.

The CDR3 DNA reads TGTGCCTGGTCTGGGACTGAAGCTTTCTTT. As protein: CAWSGTEAFF. The chain recombines TRBV30 with TRBJ1-1; D gene unclear. Germline CDR1 is GTSNPN and CDR2 is SVGIG (reference sequence). CDR3 length: 10 amino acids. Trimming removed 5 bases from V and 5 bases from J, with 6 bases in between.

The chain links TRBV6-5 to TRBJ2-3, with D unresolved. The V gene's germline CDR1 is MNHEY and CDR2 SVGAGI. V lost 4 bases to trimming and J lost 5 bases, with 4 bases between them. The CDR3 extends over 11 amino acids. The CDR3 DNA follows: TGTGCCAGCAGTTCACGAGATACGCAGTATTTT. Translating gives CASSSRDTQYF.

This clone is a singleton in its sample. The J gene is TRBJ2-2, the V gene TRBV28; 10 nucleotides line up with TRBD2. V lost 3 bases and J lost 2; bases outside the gene matches: 3. The length of the CDR3 is 16 residues. CDR1 and CDR2 (germline): MDHEN, SYDVKM. The CDR3 sequence: CASSLGLARNTGELFF. The CDR3 coding sequence is TGTGCCAGCAGTTTGGGACTAGCGAGAAACACCGGGGAGCTGTTTTTT.

The gene calls are TRBV29-1 and TRBJ1-1, with D possibly being TRBD1 (5 bases). V was clipped by 0 bases and J by 0 bases, with 11 bases between them. The germline CDR1 and CDR2 sequences are SQVTM and ANQGSEA. CDR3 length: 15 amino acids. This CDR3 reads CSVEETVKLNTEAFF. The CDR3 region has the DNA TGCAGCGTTGAAGAGACAGTGAAACTGAACACTGAAGCTTTCTTT. Full variable domain (remainder filled in from reference TRBV29-1 and TRBJ1-1): SAVISQKPSRDICQRGTSLTIQCQVDSQVTMMFWYRQQPGQSLTLIATANQGSEATYESGFVIDKFPISRPNLTFSTLTVSNMSPEDSSIYLCSVEETVKLNTEAFFGQGTRLTVV.

The chain recombines TRBV6-5 with TRBJ2-2; a possible D gene is TRBD2 (5 bases). CDR3 length: 15 residues. V was clipped by 0 bases and J by 6 bases, with 11 bases between them. Germline CDR1 and CDR2: MNHEY and SVGAGI. The chain's CDR3 is CASSYSGGSAGELFF. As DNA, the CDR3 is TGTGCCAGCAGTTACTCAGGTGGGAGCGCCGGGGAGCTGTTTTTT.

The V gene is TRBV6-5, the J gene TRBJ2-7; D gene ambiguous. Germline V gene data show CDR1 as MNHEY and CDR2 as SVGAGI. V dropped 6 bases and J dropped 0 bases, with 12 bases sitting between them. This CDR3 spans 14 amino acids. CDR3 region: CASSQWQSSYEQYF. CDR3 in DNA: TGTGCCAGCAGCCAGTGGCAGAGCTCCTACGAGCAGTACTTC.

The V gene is TRBV7-3, the J gene TRBJ2-1; maybe TRBD2 (7 bases). The V and J ends lost 2 bases and 3 bases respectively, with 11 bases between them. The CDR3 contains 15 residues. Germline CDR1 reads SGHTA; CDR2 reads FQGTGA. The CDR3 sequence is CASSLAGAGYNEQFF. CDR3 DNA: TGTGCCAGCAGCTTAGCGGGGGCTGGCTACAATGAGCAGTTCTTC.

This clone was counted once. This chain connects TRBV4-1 to TRBJ2-7; D uncertain. CDR3 size: 16 residues. Germline loops: CDR1 MGHRA, CDR2 YSYEKL. V dropped 0 bases and J dropped 1 base, with 13 bases sitting between them. In DNA, the CDR3 is TGCGCCAGCAGCCAAGATCTCCGGGTGGAGTCCTACGAGCAGTACTTC. As protein: CASSQDLRVESYEQYF.

The chain joins TRBV7-9 to TRBJ1-5; maybe TRBD1 (5 bases). V dropped 1 base and J dropped 5 bases, with 15 bases sitting between them. CDR3 length equals 16 residues. Germline assignment: CDR1 SEHNR and CDR2 FQNEAQ (reference sequence). The CDR3 region has the DNA TGTGCCAGCAGCTTAGAGGAGGGGCCCGTTTATCAGCCCCAGCATTTT. It encodes CASSLEEGPVYQPQHF.

This clone occurred a few times. This chain uses TRBV9 with TRBJ2-7, with 8 bases identical to TRBD2. The CDR3 spans 15 residues. Trimming removed 4 bases from V and 2 bases from J; junction bases left unmatched: 8. Germline-derived CDR1 and CDR2 are SGDLS and YYNGEE. CDR3: CASSPTLAGPYEQYF. The CDR3 nucleotides read TGTGCCAGCAGCCCAACCTTAGCGGGACCCTACGAGCAGTACTTC.

The chain recombines TRBV19 with TRBJ2-1, with 8 bases aligning to TRBD1. Looked up from germline, CDR1 is LNHDA and CDR2 is SQIVND (reference sequence). J gave up 10 bases and V 10 bases, and 18 bases lay outside the gene matches. The CDR3 loop spans 15 amino acids. CDR3 in amino acids: CATSSPGRGLWEQFF. CDR3 bases: TGTGCCACCTCATCACCAGGCAGGGGGCTGTGGGAGCAGTTCTTC.

The V and J genes are TRBV6-5 and TRBJ2-5, with D possibly TRBD1 on 5 matching bases. CDR1 MNHEY and CDR2 SVGAGI come from the germline V gene. The CDR3 loop spans 12 amino acids. The germline V and J ends were trimmed by 2 bases and 5 bases, with 6 bases remaining between them. This CDR3 reads CASSYNRETQYF. In nucleotides, the CDR3 is TGTGCCAGCAGTTACAACAGGGAGACCCAGTACTTC.

This clone came up once. This chain connects TRBV10-3 to TRBJ2-5, with a tentative D call TRBD2 (6 bases). CDR1 ENHRY and CDR2 SYGVKD come from the germline V gene. The CDR3 is made up of 15 amino acids. V was shortened by 5 bases and J by 3 bases, with 16 bases between the two germline ends. CDR3 loop: CAISPSHGGEETQYF. Written as DNA, the CDR3 is TGTGCCATCAGTCCATCTCATGGCGGGGAAGAGACCCAGTACTTC.

The chain uses TRBV10-3 and TRBJ2-5; D might be TRBD1 (5 bases). Germline V gene sequence: CDR1 ENHRY, CDR2 SYGVKD. The CDR3 runs to 14 residues. The V and J ends lost 4 bases and 3 bases respectively, with 12 bases between them. CDR3 coding DNA: TGTGCCATCAGTGGACTTTTAGGGGAAGAGACCCAGTACTTC. This gives the protein CAISGLLGEETQYF.

V gene TRBV5-1 combines with J gene TRBJ2-1; tentatively, D is TRBD1 (5 bases). The V gene lost 3 bases and the J gene lost 8 bases, with 15 bases spanning the gap. This CDR3 is 14 amino acids long. Germline CDR1 and CDR2: SGHRS and YFSETQ. CDR3 nucleotides: TGCGCCAGCAGCTACCAGGGCCCTCCCGATGAGCAGTTCTTC. Protein product: CASSYQGPPDEQFF.

The chain recombines TRBV19 with TRBJ1-5; possibly TRBD1 for D (6 bases). The CDR3 runs to 14 residues. The V end was cut by 4 bases, the J end by 3 bases, with 10 bases between. Germline lookup yields CDR1 LNHDA and CDR2 SQIVND (reference sequence). The CDR3 region has the DNA TGTGCCAGTAGTAGAGACAGGTACAATCAGCCCCAGCATTTT. This translates into CASSRDRYNQPQHF.

The rearrangement links TRBV7-3 to TRBJ2-1, with D tentatively TRBD1 (6 bases). The CDR3 has 14 amino acids. Germline V gene lookup returns CDR1 SGHTA and CDR2 FQGTGA. Between the trimmed V and J ends, which lost 8 bases and 14 bases, there was a span of 25 bases. The CDR3 region is CASSARGMGSRKFF. The DNA of the CDR3 is TGTGCCAGCTCTGCAAGGGGGATGGGCAGCCGAAAGTTCTTC.

This chain joins TRBV4-1 and TRBJ1-2; no firm D call. Per the germline V gene, CDR1 is MGHRA and CDR2 is YSYEKL. Between the trimmed V and J ends, which lost 0 bases and 6 bases, there was a span of 14 bases. The CDR3 consists of 15 residues. The CDR3 region is CASSQDETPSNGYTF. The CDR3 DNA reads as TGCGCCAGCAGCCAAGATGAGACTCCTTCAAATGGCTACACCTTC.

The rearrangement joins TRBV7-9 to TRBJ1-2; 11 nucleotides match TRBD1. This CDR3 comprises 16 residues. The germline V gene encodes CDR1 SEHNR and CDR2 FQNEAQ (reference sequence). V trimming: 3 bases; J trimming: 6 bases; junction bases outside the gene matches: 9. The CDR3 loop reads CASSFRTGGMEDGYTF. CDR3 coding DNA: TGTGCCAGCAGCTTTCGGACAGGGGGCATGGAAGATGGCTACACCTTC.

The chain joins TRBV19 to TRBJ1-5; a weak D match, TRBD1 (5 bases). The CDR3 loop spans 15 amino acids. V was clipped by 3 bases and J by 0 bases, with 9 bases between them. Germline V gene lookup returns CDR1 LNHDA and CDR2 SQIVND (reference sequence). The CDR3 region is CASSIGANSNQPQHF. The CDR3 DNA is TGTGCCAGTAGTATTGGGGCGAATAGCAATCAGCCCCAGCATTTT. The full variable domain, with the rest looked up from reference TRBV19 and TRBJ1-5, is DGGITQSPKYLFRKEGQNVTLSCEQNLNHDAMYWYRQDPGQGLRLIYYSQIVNDFQKGDIAEGYSVSREKKESFPLTVTSAQKNPTAFYLCASSIGANSNQPQHFGDGTRLSIL.

The chain has TRBV28 and TRBJ2-7; perhaps TRBD2 as D (6 bases). The CDR3 contains 16 residues. Germline V gene data show CDR1 as MDHEN and CDR2 as SYDVKM. The V gene lost 3 bases and the J gene lost 3 bases, with 18 bases spanning the gap. The CDR3, as DNA: TGTGCCAGCAGTTTCTCAGCGGGCGCTTTTCACTACGAGCAGTACTTC. Protein sequence: CASSFSAGAFHYEQYF. Looking up the rest from reference TRBV28 and TRBJ2-7 gives the full variable domain: DVKVTQSSRYLVKRTGEKVFLECVQDMDHENMFWYRQDPGLGLRLIYFSYDVKMKEKGDIPEGYSVSREKKERFSLILESASTNQTSMYLCASSFSAGAFHYEQYFGPGTRLTVT.

This clone showed up just a few times. The chain links TRBV9 to TRBJ2-1; 8 bases fit TRBD2. V lost 0 bases and J lost 3; bases outside the gene matches: 5. This CDR3 contains 16 residues. Germline CDR1 SGDLS, CDR2 YYNGEE. The CDR3 region has the DNA TGTGCCAGCAGCGTAGGGGGACTAGATTTCTACAATGAGCAGTTCTTC. This codes for CASSVGGLDFYNEQFF.

V gene TRBV7-9 combines with J gene TRBJ1-3; D is uncertain. Per germline, CDR1 SEHNR and CDR2 FQNEAQ (reference sequence). V lost 6 bases to trimming and J lost 1 base, with 13 bases between them. This CDR3 has 15 amino acids. The CDR3 DNA reads TGTGCCAGCAGTCGAGATTGGATTTCTGGAAACACCATATATTTT. Its translation is CASSRDWISGNTIYF.

With regard to this clone: The same CDR3 also results from other DNA sequences found in this sample. The rearrangement uses TRBV7-2 and TRBJ1-5; D uncertain. In germline, CDR1 is SGHTA, CDR2 FQGNSA. This CDR3 comprises 13 residues. V lost 3 bases, J lost 2 bases, and 5 bases lay in between. CDR3 region: CASSLTGNQPQHF. CDR3 nucleotide sequence: TGTGCCAGCAGCTTGACTGGCAATCAGCCCCAGCATTTT.

This clone was observed a single time. The chain's CDR3 is CASSLQEFEKLFF. In DNA form, the CDR3 reads TGTGCCAGCAGCTTGCAGGAGTTTGAAAAACTGTTTTTT. The chain couples TRBV5-5 to TRBJ1-4, with D uncertain. Germline V gene sequence: CDR1 SGHKS, CDR2 YYEKEE (reference sequence). The CDR3 is made up of 13 amino acids. V was pared by 1 base and J by 7 bases, with 8 bases between.

The chain links TRBV4-3 to TRBJ1-4; possibly TRBD1 for D (6 bases). The germline gives CDR1 LGHNA, CDR2 YSLEER. The CDR3 is 15 amino acids. V gave up 1 base and J gave up 2 bases, with 8 bases separating them. The CDR3 DNA reads TGCGCCAGCAGCCAAGGGACAGTTACTAATGAAAAACTGTTTTTT. It translates to CASSQGTVTNEKLFF.

CDR3: CASSLEDYGYTF. Here the CDR3 DNA reads TGTGCCAGCAGCTTAGAGGATTATGGCTACACCTTC. The chain combines TRBV11-2 with TRBJ1-2; D unresolved. The CDR3 is made up of 12 amino acids. The V end lost 0 bases, the J end lost 5 bases, and 4 bases lay between the germline ends. From germline, CDR1 is SGHAT and CDR2 FQNNGV. The full variable domain, with the rest looked up from reference TRBV11-2 and TRBJ1-2, is EAGVAQSPRYKIIEKRQSVAFWCNPISGHATLYWYQQILGQGPKLLIQFQNNGVVDDSQLPKDRFSAERLKGVDSTLKIQPAKLEDSAVYLCASSLEDYGYTFGSGTRLTVV.

This clone was observed a single time. This chain links TRBV7-9 with TRBJ1-2; D remains ambiguous. Germline V gene data show CDR1 as SEHNR and CDR2 as FQNEAQ (reference sequence). The CDR3 contains 15 residues. With 6 bases removed from V and 7 bases from J, the gap between germline ends came to 21 bases. The DNA of the CDR3 is TGTGCCAGCAGTTTCGGACGCCGTACAGAAGGTGGCTACACCTTC. Its protein is CASSFGRRTEGGYTF.

This sequence joins TRBV19 and TRBJ1-3; possibly TRBD1 for D (5 bases). Trimming left V 5 bases short and J 4 bases short, with 12 bases between. The CDR3 runs 14 residues. Germline V CDR1 and CDR2: LNHDA, SQIVND (reference sequence). The CDR3 DNA reads TGTGCCAGTAGTGGGGCTTTGCTCGGAAACACCATATATTTT. Protein product: CASSGALLGNTIYF.

This clone was observed a single time. The chain is built from TRBV5-4 and TRBJ2-5; D is unclear. V shed 1 base and J shed 3 bases, with 7 bases lying between them. CDR1 and CDR2 (germline): SGHNT, YYREEE (reference sequence). This CDR3 spans 13 amino acids. CDR3 residues: CASSLTAKETQYF. CDR3 sequence (DNA): TGTGCCAGCAGCTTGACAGCAAAAGAGACCCAGTACTTC.